Below, 14 T cell receptor beta chains from the same sample are listed, as sequenced in a study of T cell responses to AZD1222 COVID-19 vaccine. The assay was immunoSEQ multiplex PCR, and TCRdb's table has in-frame clones only and misses some. The profile shows 110,000 to 150,000 clones, more than 85% of them singletons. The sequencing used peripheral blood, collected on day 0 of AZD1222 vaccination. These receptors were obtained from an adult in good health.

The DNA of the CDR3 is TGTGCCAGCAGCCAGGTCATACGGAGTGAGCAGTTCTTC. Residues: CASSQVIRSEQFF. The chain couples TRBV14 to TRBJ2-1, with D unclear. The CDR3 spans 13 residues. Germline-derived CDR1 and CDR2 are SGHDN and FVKESK. V dropped 3 bases and J dropped 9 bases, with 12 bases sitting between them. Looking up the rest from reference TRBV14 and TRBJ2-1 gives the full variable domain: EAGVTQFPSHSVIEKGQTVTLRCDPISGHDNLYWYRRVMGKEIKFLLHFVKESKQDESGMPNNRFLAERTGGTYSTLKVQPAELEDSGVYFCASSQVIRSEQFFGPGTRLTVL.

The CDR3 DNA follows: TGTGCCAGCAGCCAAGACACTACTGATATCGACACTGAAGCTTTCTTT. Amino acid sequence: CASSQDTTDIDTEAFF. The chain recombines TRBV14 with TRBJ1-1; no firm D call. The CDR3 loop spans 16 amino acids. With 0 bases removed from V and 3 bases from J, the gap between germline ends came to 14 bases. Germline V gene data show CDR1 as SGHDN and CDR2 as FVKESK.

J is TRBJ2-5 and V is TRBV5-4; no reliable D call. V was clipped by 1 base and J by 1 base, with 8 bases between them. CDR3 size: 14 residues. Germline values: CDR1 SGHNT, CDR2 YYREEE (reference sequence). The CDR3 region is CASSLSTVQETQYF. In nucleotides, the CDR3 is TGTGCCAGCAGCTTGAGTACAGTCCAAGAGACCCAGTACTTC.

This chain joins TRBV6-2 or TRBV6-3 and TRBJ2-1, with D uncertain. Germline lookup yields CDR1 MNHEY and CDR2 SVGEGT. V was pared by 4 bases and J by 10 bases, with 23 bases between. This CDR3 comprises 16 residues. The CDR3 DNA reads as TGTGCCAGCAGTTTCCAACTCACTGAAAAAACACCGGAGCAGTTCTTC. This translates into CASSFQLTEKTPEQFF.

The chain couples TRBV7-2 to TRBJ2-1; no clear D gene. The V gene's germline CDR1 is SGHTA and CDR2 FQGNSA. The CDR3 runs to 16 residues. V was clipped by 1 base and J by 0 bases, with 10 bases between them. The CDR3 loop reads CASSLDRHRSYNEQFF. CDR3 nucleotides: TGTGCCAGCAGCTTAGACCGCCACCGCTCCTACAATGAGCAGTTCTTC.

The V and J genes are TRBV12-5 and TRBJ2-7; 9 bases are shared with TRBD2. The CDR3 totals 13 residues. CDR1 and CDR2 from the germline V gene are LGHNT and FRNRAP. V lost 3 bases to trimming and J lost 6 bases; unmatched junction nucleotides: 3. The CDR3 DNA is TGTGCTAGTGGTTTTAGCGGGAGTTTCGAGCAGTACTTC. As protein: CASGFSGSFEQYF.

This chain links TRBV27 with TRBJ2-1; 12 nucleotides agree with TRBD2. Germline V CDR1 and CDR2: MNHEY, SMNVEV (reference sequence). The junction had 6 bases not matched to a gene; V was cut back by 3 bases and J by 6 bases. The CDR3 is 16 residues long. The CDR3 coding sequence is TGTGCCAGCAGTTTGACTAGCGGGAGATTCATCAATGAGCAGTTCTTC. It is translated as CASSLTSGRFINEQFF.

The J gene is TRBJ2-5, the V gene TRBV7-3; no firm D call. Per the germline V gene, CDR1 is SGHTA and CDR2 is FQGTGA. The CDR3 is made up of 18 amino acids. Trimming removed 2 bases from V and 5 bases from J, with 24 bases in between. The CDR3 sequence is CASSLLDRANLVKETQYF. Here the CDR3 DNA reads TGTGCCAGCAGCTTATTGGATCGCGCAAACCTCGTGAAGGAGACCCAGTACTTC.

The chain recombines TRBV5-6 with TRBJ1-2, with no clear D. This CDR3 is built from 12 residues. V was pared by 0 bases and J by 5 bases, with 5 bases between. The germline gives CDR1 SGHDT, CDR2 YYEEEE. The CDR3: CASSLEGYGYTF. The DNA for the CDR3 is TGTGCCAGCAGCTTGGAAGGGTATGGCTACACCTTC. Using reference TRBV5-6 and TRBJ1-2 for the parts outside the CDR3, the full variable domain is DAGVTQSPTHLIKTRGQQVTLRCSPKSGHDTVSWYQQALGQGPQFIFQYYEEEERQRGNFPDRFSGHQFPNYSSELNVNALLLGDSALYLCASSLEGYGYTFGSGTRLTVV.

The chain joins TRBV6-5 to TRBJ1-5; D is unclear. The CDR3 covers 14 residues. Trimming took off 0 bases at V and 5 bases at J, with 8 bases between the two ends. The V gene's germline CDR1 is MNHEY and CDR2 SVGAGI. The CDR3 nucleotides read TGTGCCAGCAGTTACTCGTTTTTTGATCAGCCCCAGCATTTT. The encoded protein is CASSYSFFDQPQHF.

The chain links TRBV21-1 to TRBJ2-1; the table calls TRBD2, which could not be checked here. TRBV21-1 is noted as a pseudogene. This CDR3 is built from 12 residues. The CDR3 region has the DNA TGTGCCAGCAGCAAAGTCGGGAAGACGCAGTTCTTC. Its translation: CASSKVGKTQFF.

The chain uses TRBV29-1 and TRBJ2-3; 7 positions match TRBD1. The CDR3 is 13 amino acids. Germline CDR1 and CDR2: SQVTM and ANQGSEA. The junction had 7 bases not matched to a gene; V was cut back by 5 bases and J by 5 bases. The CDR3 here is CSVSGQREDTQYF. The CDR3 nucleotides read TGCAGCGTTTCGGGACAGAGAGAAGATACGCAGTATTTT.

The V and J genes are TRBV10-1 and TRBJ2-7; TRBD1 agrees at 7 bases. V lost 7 bases, J lost 6 bases, and 9 bases stayed unmatched. The CDR3 consists of 13 residues. Germline V lookup: CDR1 WNHNN, CDR2 SYGVQD (reference sequence). The CDR3 bases are TGCGCCAGCACCTCGACAGGGATCCGCGAGCAGTACTTC. Translation: CASTSTGIREQYF.

This rearrangement joins TRBV7-8 to TRBJ2-5; D gene unclear. Germline V lookup: CDR1 SGHVS, CDR2 FQNEAQ. This CDR3 spans 11 amino acids. V shed 5 bases and J shed 4 bases, with 5 bases lying between them. The CDR3 region has the DNA TGTGCCAGCAGCCCGGTAGAGACCCAGTACTTC. As protein: CASSPVETQYF.